Below are 15 T cell receptor beta chains sequenced from a single sample in a study of tumor-infiltrating lymphocytes in primary liver carcinoma. Starting from approximately 470 ng of total RNA, TCR beta cDNA was produced with a primer in the constant region. Slightly modified ARM-PCR served as the procedure for the TCR beta libraries. These libraries came from three rounds of nested multiplex PCR. The opening two PCR rounds, around 9 cycles each, paired TRBV1-TRBV30 forward primers with a C-beta reverse primer. MiXCR, applied by TCRdb to the multiplex PCR reads, yields one record per CDR3 protein. The sample contains 90,000 to 150,000 distinct CDR3 sequences, about two thirds of which appear only once. Between roughly 20 and 33 mg of unsorted bulk tissue served as the source from which RNA and DNA were co-extracted. The sequenced sample consisted of tumor-adjacent normal liver tissue. Receptors originate from a woman aged 55-69 years with primary liver carcinoma and hepatitis B virus infection.

Of note for this clonotype: The junction and the germline gene differ at one end; a read error may be behind it. The chain uses TRBV11-1 and TRBJ2-3; 8 bases match TRBD2. The CDR3 is made up of 15 amino acids. CDR1 and CDR2 from the germline V gene are SGHAT and FQDESV (reference sequence). CDR3 sequence: CVSSFPGGRADTQYF. Written as DNA, the CDR3 is TGTGTCAGCAGCTTCCCGGGAGGGCGAGCAGATACACAGTATTTT.

Turning to this clonotype: One end of the junction fails to match germline, which may point to a read error. The chain couples TRBV7-3 to TRBJ2-3, with a weak D call TRBD2 (5 bases). The germline CDR1 and CDR2 sequences are SGHTA and FQGTGA. The CDR3 sequence is 16 residues long. Here the CDR3 reads CASSLIGQEATDTLYF. CDR3 DNA sequence: TGTGCCAGCAGCTTAATCGGGCAGGAGGCAACAGATACGCTGTATTTT.

Comment on this clonotype: At one of its ends the junction is not consistent with the germline gene, which may arise from a read error. The chain employs TRBV12-3 or TRBV12-4 and TRBJ2-3; D unresolved. This CDR3 contains 14 residues. The DNA of the CDR3 is TGTGCCAGTAGTTTATCGCACGGTGTGGTTACGCAGTATTTT. This encodes CASSLSHGVVTQYF.

This clonotype occurred once. Without the conserved terminal phenylalanine or tryptophan, this CDR3 likely stems from a read error. The genes are TRBV4-2 and TRBJ1-5, with unresolved D. CDR1 and CDR2 (germline): LGHNA, YNFKEQ. This CDR3 spans 15 amino acids. CDR3 protein: CASSREDGSNQAQHS. The CDR3 nucleotides read TGTGCCAGCAGCCGGGAGGACGGTAGCAATCAGGCCCAGCATTCT.

In regard to this clonotype: The germline gene is not matched at one end of the junction; a read error may be the cause. This sequence joins TRBV6-1 and TRBJ1-1; D unclear. The V gene's germline CDR1 is MNHNS and CDR2 SASEGT. The CDR3 contains 14 residues. For the CDR3, the DNA is TGTGCCAGGAGTGAAAGGGAGGTAGAGGTGCAAGCTTTCTTT. This codes for CARSEREVEVQAFF.

This clonotype was recorded only once. The CDR3 DNA reads TGTGCCAGCTCACGCAGCGGACCTGACTACAATGAGCAGTTCTTC. Its protein is CASSRSGPDYNEQFF. V and J are TRBV18 and TRBJ2-1; D is perhaps TRBD2 (5 bases). V was pared by 4 bases and J by 3 bases, with 13 bases between. CDR3 length: 15 amino acids. Germline V gene sequence: CDR1 KGHSH, CDR2 LQKENI.

The rearrangement links TRBV7-3 to TRBJ2-2, with TRBD2 matching 10 bases. The V segment lost 2 bases and the J segment 3 bases; nucleotides outside the gene matches: 6. Germline V gene lookup returns CDR1 SGHTA and CDR2 FQGTGA. The CDR3 runs to 17 residues. CDR3 sequence (DNA): TGTGCCAGCAGCTTACATCCCGGGACTAGCGACACCGGGGAGCTGTTTTTT. It yields the protein CASSLHPGTSDTGELFF.

As concerns this clonotype: One junction end disagrees with the germline gene, perhaps due to a read error. This rearrangement joins TRBV29-1 to TRBJ2-1, with TRBD1 as a possible D gene (6 bases). The CDR3 sequence is 10 residues long. The germline CDR1 and CDR2 sequences are SQVTM and ANQGSEA. CDR3 loop: CSVELARTVF. CDR3 coding DNA: TGTAGCGTTGAACTCGCTCGGACAGTCTTC.

Notes on this clonotype: No conserved phenylalanine or tryptophan is present at the end of the CDR3, so a read error is the likely explanation. The chain joins TRBV2 to TRBJ1-1; no clear D. The CDR3 is 13 amino acids. In germline, CDR1 is SNHLY, CDR2 FYNNEI. This CDR3 reads CVSSVQSNTEAFL. The CDR3 DNA sequence: TGTGTCAGCAGTGTACAGTCGAACACTGAAGCTTTCCTT.

J is TRBJ2-7 and V is TRBV14, with D perhaps matching TRBD1 (5 bases). V shed 4 bases and J shed 6 bases, with 13 bases lying between them. Germline lookup yields CDR1 SGHDN and CDR2 FVKESK. The length of the CDR3 is 13 residues. The CDR3 here is CASSPGLGREQYF. CDR3 sequence (DNA): TGTGCCAGCAGCCCAGGGCTGGGTCGCGAGCAGTACTTC.

With respect to this clonotype: With a much larger clone just one base away, this may be a read error. The genes are TRBV5-1 and TRBJ1-4, with D possibly TRBD1 on 6 matching bases. Trimming stripped 6 bases from V and 1 base from J, with 16 bases between. The germline V gene has CDR1 SGHRS and CDR2 YFSETQ. The CDR3 has 16 amino acids. Here the CDR3 reads CASTIVPGQTNEKLFF. The CDR3 nucleotides read TGCGCCAGCACCATTGTTCCGGGACAAACTAATGAAAAACTGTTTTTT.

The chain carries TRBV11-2 and TRBJ2-1; 8 positions agree with TRBD2. The CDR3 spans 16 residues. Germline V lookup: CDR1 SGHAT, CDR2 FQNNGV. V lost 3 bases and J lost 7; bases outside the gene matches: 11. CDR3 region: CASSFASGGPCNEQFF. As DNA, the CDR3 is TGTGCCAGCAGCTTCGCTTCGGGAGGGCCTTGTAATGAGCAGTTCTTC. Complete variable domain (other parts from reference TRBV11-2 and TRBJ2-1): EAGVAQSPRYKIIEKRQSVAFWCNPISGHATLYWYQQILGQGPKLLIQFQNNGVVDDSQLPKDRFSAERLKGVDSTLKIQPAKLEDSAVYLCASSFASGGPCNEQFFGPGTRLTVL.

Points on this clonotype: At one end the junction does not follow the germline gene, possibly because of a read error. The chain couples TRBV11-2 to TRBJ1-2; no clear D gene. Germline CDR1 is SGHAT and CDR2 is FQNNGV. The CDR3 contains 13 residues. The CDR3 protein is CAISLGRTRGYTF. The CDR3 DNA reads as TGTGCCATCAGCTTAGGACGGACCCGTGGCTACACCTTC.

The chain combines TRBV7-8 with TRBJ2-7; D ambiguous. V lost 5 bases, J lost 3 bases, and 20 bases lay in between. In germline, CDR1 is SGHVS, CDR2 FQNEAQ. The CDR3 sequence is 16 residues long. CDR3 coding DNA: TGTGCCAGCAGCCCCATCCCACAGAGTACCCGCTACGAGCAGTACTTC. Translation gives CASSPIPQSTRYEQYF.

In its sample, this clonotype was seen many times. This chain connects TRBV5-6 to TRBJ2-5; 7 positions agree with TRBD1. V shed 0 bases, J shed 9 bases, and the junction held 5 bases outside the gene matches. Looked up from germline, CDR1 is SGHDT and CDR2 is YYEEEE. This CDR3 has 13 residues. In DNA, the CDR3 is TGTGCCAGCAGCTTGGAGGGGGCCAGGGCCCAGTACTTC. Its translation: CASSLEGARAQYF.